What follows is one T cell receptor beta chain and its context. The antigen is undetermined. The source of the sample is a study of glioma-infiltrating T cells after dendritic cell vaccination. Turning to the study itself: Patients received autologous tumor lysate-pulsed dendritic cell vaccination between about 2002 and 2013. Autologous tumor lysate was loaded overnight onto monocyte-derived dendritic cells grown seven days with IL-4 and GM-CSF.

The PCR used 60 V beta and 13 J beta primers. The method was immunoSEQ multiplex PCR; TCRdb's version includes in-frame clones alone and lacks a portion of them. The data show around 60,000 clones, more than 75% seen once. There are 14 residues in the CDR3. The germline gives CDR1 SGHDT, CDR2 YYEEEE. V shed 4 bases, J shed 6 bases, and the junction held 5 bases outside the gene matches. General study results and limits: Few patients contributed both blood and tumor specimens.

Time point here: after dendritic cell vaccination, including at tumor progression/relapse. This rearrangement joins TRBV5-6 to TRBJ1-2; 11 bases match TRBD1. The clonotype comes from a human donor with glioblastoma. Sample: blood, taken after dendritic cell vaccination. DNA for the CDR3: TGTGCCAGCAGCCGGACAGGGGGCTTCGATGGCTACACCTTC. Translation gives CASSRTGGFDGYTF.